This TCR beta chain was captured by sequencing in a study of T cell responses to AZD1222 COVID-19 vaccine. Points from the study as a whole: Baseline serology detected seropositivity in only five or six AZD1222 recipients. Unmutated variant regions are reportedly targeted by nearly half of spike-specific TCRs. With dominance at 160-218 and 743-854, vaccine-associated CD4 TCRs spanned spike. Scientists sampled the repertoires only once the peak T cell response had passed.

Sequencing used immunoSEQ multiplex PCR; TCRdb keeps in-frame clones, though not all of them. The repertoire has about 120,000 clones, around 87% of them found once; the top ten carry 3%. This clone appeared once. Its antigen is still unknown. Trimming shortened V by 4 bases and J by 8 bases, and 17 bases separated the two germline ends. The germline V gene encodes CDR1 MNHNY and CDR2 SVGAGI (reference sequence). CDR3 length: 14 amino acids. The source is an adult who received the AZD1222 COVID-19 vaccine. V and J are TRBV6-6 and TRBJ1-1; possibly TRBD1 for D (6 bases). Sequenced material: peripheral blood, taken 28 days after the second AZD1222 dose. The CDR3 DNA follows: TGTGCCAGCAGTTTGGACAGCGTGTTCCCCGAAGCTTTCTTT. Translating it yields CASSLDSVFPEAFF.